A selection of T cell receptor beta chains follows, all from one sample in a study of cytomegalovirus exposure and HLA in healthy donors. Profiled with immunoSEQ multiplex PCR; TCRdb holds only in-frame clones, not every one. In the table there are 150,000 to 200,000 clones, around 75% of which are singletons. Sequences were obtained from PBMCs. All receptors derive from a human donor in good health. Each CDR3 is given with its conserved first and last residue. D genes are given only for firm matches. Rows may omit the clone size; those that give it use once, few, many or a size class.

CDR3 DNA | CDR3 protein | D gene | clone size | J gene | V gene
TGTGCCAGCAGCCTCAGGACAGGGGCTAATGAAAAACTGTTTTTT | CASSLRTGANEKLFF | TRBD1 | NA | TRBJ1-4 | TRBV5-4
TGTGCCAGCAGTCAGGGGGCCCAAACCTACACCTTC | CASSQGAQTYTF | TRBD1 | NA | TRBJ1-2 | TRBV6-5
TGTGCCAGCAGTCTCTACCGGGAGGCCAATGAGCAGTTCTTC | CASSLYREANEQFF | TRBD2 | NA | TRBJ2-1 | TRBV6-1
TGTGCCAGTATCCCGACAGGCAGAAACACTGAAGCTTTCTTT | CASIPTGRNTEAFF | NA | few | TRBJ1-1 | TRBV19
TGTGCCACTATGAAACCCAGGGGGTCCGATGGAAACACCATATATTTT | CATMKPRGSDGNTIYF | TRBD1 | NA | TRBJ1-3 | TRBV28
TGTGCCAGCAGCCAGGGCCCGAACACTGAAGCTTTCTTT | CASSQGPNTEAFF | NA | NA | TRBJ1-1 | TRBV7-3
TGTGCCAGCAGTTACTCCCCCGCAACTAATGAAAAACTGTTTTTT | CASSYSPATNEKLFF | NA | NA | TRBJ1-4 | TRBV6-5
TGTGCCAGCAGTTCGTCGGGGACAGGGGGGGAGACCCAGTACTTC | CASSSSGTGGETQYF | TRBD1 | few | TRBJ2-5 | TRBV6-5
TGTGCCAGCAGGAGGATTCAGGGTCTAGAGACCCAGTACTTC | CASRRIQGLETQYF | NA | NA | TRBJ2-5 | TRBV2
TGTGCCAGCAGCGCCCGGGACAGGGACTTATCGAATGAAAAACTGTTTTTT | CASSARDRDLSNEKLFF | NA | once | TRBJ1-4 | TRBV21-1
TGTGCCAGCAGCGGGACAGGGGGCAGCACAGATACGCAGTATTTT | CASSGTGGSTDTQYF | TRBD1 | NA | TRBJ2-3 | TRBV9
TGTGCCAGCTCACCGGGGGGGACTAATGAAAAACTGTTTTTT | CASSPGGTNEKLFF | NA | NA | TRBJ1-4 | TRBV18
TGCGCCAGCAGCTTGGAAATTGGAGGGGGGGCGGGAGATACGCAGTATTTT | CASSLEIGGGAGDTQYF | NA | NA | TRBJ2-3 | TRBV5-1
TGCGCCAGCAGCGATCAGGGATCAGAGACCCAGTACTTC | CASSDQGSETQYF | NA | NA | TRBJ2-5 | TRBV5-1
TGTGCCAGCAGCTCCGGACAGGGAGGATGGGAGACCCAGTACTTC | CASSSGQGGWETQYF | TRBD1 | once | TRBJ2-5 | TRBV7-3
TGTGCCAGCAGCGTAGACGAGGGCGGATGGGCCGGAGATACGCAGTATTTT | CASSVDEGGWAGDTQYF | NA | NA | TRBJ2-3 | TRBV9
TGTGCCAGCATCCCGACAGGGATGAACACTGAAGCTTTCTTT | CASIPTGMNTEAFF | TRBD1 | NA | TRBJ1-1 | TRBV28
TGTGCCGGCAGGCCGGACAGGATCGGAAACACCATATATTTT | CAGRPDRIGNTIYF | TRBD1 | NA | TRBJ1-3 | TRBV6-5
TGTGCCAGCAGGAAGTCGGGGAGCAGCTATGGCTACACCTTC | CASRKSGSSYGYTF | NA | NA | TRBJ1-2 | TRBV14
TGTGCCACCAGCAGGAGACAGGGAAATGAGCAGTTCTTC | CATSRRQGNEQFF | TRBD1 | once | TRBJ2-1 | TRBV15
TGTGCCAGCAGCGTAGGCACAGGGCAAGAGACCCAGTACTTC | CASSVGTGQETQYF | NA | NA | TRBJ2-5 | TRBV9
TGTGCCAGCAGAGGACAGAGAAACTATGGCTACACCTTC | CASRGQRNYGYTF | NA | NA | TRBJ1-2 | TRBV2
TGTGCCAGCAGTGAAGCGCGGGGAAACATTCAGTACTTC | CASSEARGNIQYF | NA | NA | TRBJ2-4 | TRBV6-1
TGTGCCAGCCTAGATCCGACTAGCGCAGTTAGCGAGCAGTACTTC | CASLDPTSAVSEQYF | TRBD2 | NA | TRBJ2-7 | TRBV6-5
TGTGCCAGCAGTGACACGGGGGGAGATACGCAGTATTTT | CASSDTGGDTQYF | TRBD2 | NA | TRBJ2-3 | TRBV2
TGCGCCAGCAGCCAAGGCCCCAACAATAATGAAAAACTGTTTTTT | CASSQGPNNNEKLFF | NA | NA | TRBJ1-4 | TRBV4-1
TGTGCCAGCTCGACCGGGACAGTGAACACCGGGGAGCTGTTTTTT | CASSTGTVNTGELFF | TRBD1 | NA | TRBJ2-2 | TRBV18
TGTGCCACAGGGACAGTGGGCTACGAGCAGTACTTC | CATGTVGYEQYF | TRBD1 | NA | TRBJ2-7 | TRBV19
TGTGCCAGTAGTACTTCAGATCAGCCCCAGCATTTT | CASSTSDQPQHF | NA | once | TRBJ1-5 | TRBV19
TGTGCCAGCAGCGAAGACAGGGGGCGTGGCTACACCTTC | CASSEDRGRGYTF | TRBD1 | NA | TRBJ1-2 | TRBV7-2
TGTGCCAGCAGATATGGACAGGGGGCTTCACCCCTCCACTTT | CASRYGQGASPLHF | TRBD1 | NA | TRBJ1-6 | TRBV5-6
TGCAGCGTTGACCGCAGGGCGACCGCAGCTTTCTTT | CSVDRRATAAFF | NA | NA | TRBJ1-1 | TRBV29-1
TGTGCCAGCAGTTACGATGGGCGGCAGGGAAAATCACCCCTCCACTTT | CASSYDGRQGKSPLHF | NA | NA | TRBJ1-6 | TRBV6-5
TGTGCCAGCAGTTACGCGGGACCAAGCACTGAAGCTTTCTTT | CASSYAGPSTEAFF | NA | few | TRBJ1-1 | TRBV6-6
TGTGCCAGCAGTGACTGGGAGAGGTTGGCGGGGAGCTACACCGGGGAGCTGTTTTTT | CASSDWERLAGSYTGELFF | NA | NA | TRBJ2-2 | TRBV6-4
TGTGCCAGCAGCGCCCCATTAGCGGGGGGGCCGGGAAATGAGCAGTTCTTC | CASSAPLAGGPGNEQFF | TRBD2 | NA | TRBJ2-1 | TRBV9
TGTGCCAGCCTACGGACAGCCTCTTATGGCTACACCTTC | CASLRTASYGYTF | NA | NA | TRBJ1-2 | TRBV6-6
TGTGCCAGCAGTTCCGGGACAGGGGGCCTAACAGTGTACTTC | CASSSGTGGLTVYF | TRBD1 | few | TRBJ2-7 | TRBV27
TGTGCCAGCAGCCAGTTAAGAGTATCTAGCGGGGGGGGCGGGACAGATACGCAGTATTTT | CASSQLRVSSGGGGTDTQYF | TRBD2 | once | TRBJ2-3 | TRBV4-2
TGTGCCAGCAGCCAATCCGGCCAGGCTCTCAATGGCTACACCTTC | CASSQSGQALNGYTF | NA | NA | TRBJ1-2 | TRBV4-2
TGTGCCAGTGCAATGGAGGATGCAGGACCCGAGCAGTACTTC | CASAMEDAGPEQYF | NA | NA | TRBJ2-7 | TRBV7-9
TGCGCCAGCAGCCGCGGGGGGGGGCAAGAGACCCAGTACTTC | CASSRGGGQETQYF | TRBD2 | NA | TRBJ2-5 | TRBV4-1
TGTGCCAGCAGTTACAGTACCTACAATGAGCAGTTCTTC | CASSYSTYNEQFF | NA | NA | TRBJ2-1 | TRBV2
TGTGCCAGCAGCCGTAAAGCCTTGCGGGGGACAGGGACCACCGGGGAGCTGTTTTTT | CASSRKALRGTGTTGELFF | NA | NA | TRBJ2-2 | TRBV21-1
TGTGCCAGCAGTTACTCGTCGGGGGGTATCGACGAGCAGTACTTC | CASSYSSGGIDEQYF | TRBD2 | NA | TRBJ2-7 | TRBV6-5
TGCGCCAGCAGTGAGTCAACCTGGCAGTCCCAAGAGACCCAGTACTTC | CASSESTWQSQETQYF | NA | NA | TRBJ2-5 | TRBV10-2
TGTGCCAGCTGGGGTGGAGGGGGCTTCGTAGATACGCAGTATTTT | CASWGGGGFVDTQYF | NA | NA | TRBJ2-3 | TRBV28
TGTGCCAGCAGTTCTCGAAGACAGGGGAACACTGAAGCTTTCTTT | CASSSRRQGNTEAFF | TRBD1 | NA | TRBJ1-1 | TRBV11-2
TGTGCCAGTAGTATGGGTGCCAGGCAAAATTCACCCCTCCACTTT | CASSMGARQNSPLHF | NA | NA | TRBJ1-6 | TRBV19
TGTGCCAGCACCAAATCCACAGGGGGAGGAGTCCCCGGGGAGCTGTTTTTT | CASTKSTGGGVPGELFF | TRBD1 | once | TRBJ2-2 | TRBV13
TGTGCCAGCAGCTTATCGGGGGGGCCTTCCTACGAGCAGTACTTC | CASSLSGGPSYEQYF | TRBD2 | NA | TRBJ2-7 | TRBV7-6
TGTGCCAGCAGCCGAACGACAGCCTACAATGAGCAGTTCTTC | CASSRTTAYNEQFF | NA | few | TRBJ2-1 | TRBV14
TGCGCCAGCAGTCGAGAAGACAGGGGCCCAATCTACGAGCAGTACTTC | CASSREDRGPIYEQYF | TRBD1 | NA | TRBJ2-7 | TRBV23-1
TGTGCCAGCAGCTTAACTAGCGGGGTAACAGATACGCAGTATTTT | CASSLTSGVTDTQYF | TRBD2 | NA | TRBJ2-3 | TRBV11-2